This T cell receptor (beta chain) stems from a study of blood T cell repertoires in COVID-19. TCRdb's copy holds only in-frame clones and misses some; the assay was immunoSEQ multiplex PCR. The sample holds hundreds of thousands of clones, over 85% seen once. This CDR3 has 15 residues. Germline loops: CDR1 SGHTA, CDR2 FQGNSA. Trimming took 5 bases from V and 6 from J; bases not matched to a gene: 8. The chain uses TRBV7-2 and TRBJ1-4; 8 nucleotides agree with TRBD1. Sequenced: PBMCs or T cells enriched from blood (not recorded which). This sequence was found in a man aged 55 to 70 who had recovered from COVID-19. In DNA, the CDR3 is TGTGCCAGCAGCCTAACCCAGGGGGCGTATGAAAAACTGTTTTTT. Its protein product is CASSLTQGAYEKLFF. Filled out from reference TRBV7-2 and TRBJ1-4, the complete variable domain reads GAGVSQSPSNKVTEKGKDVELRCDPISGHTALYWYRQSLGQGLEFLIYFQGNSAPDKSGLPSDRFSAERTGGSVSTLTIQRTQQEDSAVYLCASSLTQGAYEKLFFGSGTQLSVL.